The 31 T cell receptor beta chains below were found in one sample sequenced in a study of blood T cells in healthy people across ages. Primers used in a second PCR of roughly 7 to 12 cycles were a sample-barcoded 5' primer and a J-beta primer mix. MiXCR was run by TCRdb on the 5' RACE reads, yielding one entry per CDR3 protein. This sample has fewer than 2 million distinct CDR3 sequences, with around 40% found just once. Input material: blood. These TCRs come from a human donor in good health.

The V and J genes are TRBV12-3 or TRBV12-4 and TRBJ1-6; tentative D call: TRBD1 (5 bases). The CDR3 loop spans 12 amino acids. Deletions cut 10 bases from V and 13 bases from J, with 17 bases between. The CDR3: CATGTLEWPLHF. In DNA form, the CDR3 reads TGTGCCACCGGGACCCTAGAATGGCCCCTCCACTTT.

This clonotype was counted between two and nine times. The J gene is TRBJ2-7, the V gene TRBV7-2; 8 bases align to TRBD1. V was pared by 7 bases and J by 2 bases, with 13 bases of the junction left unmatched. CDR1 is SGHTA, CDR2 FQGNSA, per germline. This CDR3 has 16 residues. The CDR3 loop reads CASTTHPGTGTYEQYF. CDR3 DNA sequence: TGTGCCAGCACCACCCATCCAGGGACAGGCACCTACGAGCAGTACTTC.

As to this clonotype: With a much larger clone just one base away, this may be a read error. The V call is TRBV4-3, the J call TRBJ2-1, with D perhaps assigned TRBD1 or TRBD2 (5 bases each). This CDR3 is built from 14 residues. Germline V gives CDR1 LGHNA, CDR2 YSLEER. The DNA of the CDR3 is TGCGCCAACAGCCGAGGGGATGGGGGAAATGAGCAGTTCTTC. Amino acids: CANSRGDGGNEQFF.

The chain recombines TRBV20-1 with TRBJ2-1, with D hard to call. The CDR3 runs to 13 residues. Looked up from germline, CDR1 is DFQATT and CDR2 is SNEGSKA (reference sequence). The CDR3 spells CRIEESAYNEQFF. The CDR3 DNA sequence: TGCAGAATTGAGGAATCGGCCTACAATGAGCAGTTCTTC.

The V gene is TRBV29-1, the J gene TRBJ1-2; maybe TRBD1 (5 bases). Germline V gene data show CDR1 as SQVTM and CDR2 as ANQGSEA. V shed 4 bases and J shed 12 bases, with 24 bases lying between them. This CDR3 comprises 14 residues. The CDR3, as DNA: TGCAGCGTTGGCGAGGGTTTGGGATCGTGGGGCCACACCTTC. It encodes CSVGEGLGSWGHTF.

This clonotype turned up a few times. The chain carries TRBV7-3 and TRBJ2-1; 10 bases fit TRBD2. This CDR3 is 15 amino acids long. Germline V gives CDR1 SGHTA, CDR2 FQGTGA. V gave up 2 bases and J gave up 5 bases; unmatched junction bases: 3. As DNA, the CDR3 is TGTGCCAGCAGCTTAGATAGCGGGGGGCACAATGAGCAGTTCTTC. Translating it yields CASSLDSGGHNEQFF.

On this clonotype itself: A much larger clone differs from this one at a single base, so this may be a read error. The J gene is TRBJ2-7, the V gene TRBV7-2; D is uncertain. The V gene lost 2 bases and the J gene lost 12 bases, with 17 bases spanning the gap. Germline CDR1 and CDR2: SGHTA and FQGNSA. The CDR3 length is 13 residues. The chain's CDR3 is CASSLRASYIRYF. DNA of the CDR3: TGTGCCAGCAGCTTAAGGGCCTCATACATTCGGTACTTC.

The chain carries TRBV20-1 and TRBJ1-1; TRBD1 might be the D (5 bases). Looked up from germline, CDR1 is DFQATT and CDR2 is SNEGSKA (reference sequence). Trimming cost V 5 bases and J 6 bases, with 10 bases left between them. This CDR3 is 11 amino acids long. CDR3 nucleotides: TGCAGTGCTCAGCGGGGGGCTGAAGCTTTCTTT. Encoded protein: CSAQRGAEAFF.

The chain couples TRBV18 to TRBJ2-7, with a possible D match to TRBD2 (5 bases). Trimming took off 5 bases at V and 2 bases at J, with 13 bases between the two ends. This CDR3 region has 14 residues. From germline, CDR1 is KGHSH and CDR2 LQKENI. This chain's CDR3 is CASSTLTGTYEQYF. The CDR3 region has the DNA TGTGCCAGCTCAACACTGACGGGGACCTACGAGCAGTACTTC.

The genes are TRBV9 and TRBJ2-2, with 10 bases fitting TRBD2. Germline trimming cut 5 bases from V and 5 bases from J; bases unmatched to any gene: 3. The germline V gene encodes CDR1 SGDLS and CDR2 YYNGEE. This CDR3 has 14 amino acids. CDR3 sequence reads: CASREAGGTGELFF. The CDR3 coding sequence is TGTGCCAGCAGAGAAGCGGGGGGGACCGGGGAGCTGTTTTTT. The full variable domain, in which reference TRBV9 and TRBJ2-2 provide the parts outside the CDR3, is DSGVTQTPKHLITATGQRVTLRCSPRSGDLSVYWYQQSLDQGLQFLIQYYNGEERAKGNILERFSAQQFPDLHSELNLSSLELGDSALYFCASREAGGTGELFFGEGSRLTVL.

The rearrangement joins TRBV29-1 to TRBJ1-1; the D gene is possibly TRBD1 (5 bases). Germline assignment: CDR1 SQVTM and CDR2 ANQGSEA. The CDR3 is 17 residues long. Trimming left V 1 base short and J 10 bases short, with 28 bases between. The CDR3 spells CSVEGGSRREAKRAAFF. The CDR3 nucleotides are TGCAGCGTTGAAGGGGGCTCGAGGAGGGAGGCGAAGCGGGCAGCTTTCTTT.

This clonotype was seen a few times. The rearrangement uses TRBV28 and TRBJ1-2; weak D call: TRBD1 (6 bases). V was cut by 5 bases and J by 8 bases, with 18 bases left in between. The CDR3 has 14 residues. The germline V gene has CDR1 MDHEN and CDR2 SYDVKM. The CDR3 sequence is CASSPGQSSWGYTF. CDR3 DNA: TGTGCCAGCAGTCCTGGACAGTCTAGTTGGGGCTACACCTTC.

The chain employs TRBV20-1 and TRBJ2-1; 9 bases map to TRBD2. Losses at the gene ends were 1 base for V and 0 bases for J; bases not matched to a gene: 7. In germline, CDR1 is DFQATT, CDR2 SNEGSKA (reference sequence). The CDR3 sequence is 17 residues long. The CDR3 sequence: CSARATSGGSSYNEQFF. The CDR3 DNA reads as TGCAGTGCTAGAGCTACGAGCGGGGGGTCCTCCTACAATGAGCAGTTCTTC.

A remark on this clonotype: Mismatch with germline at one junction end may stem from a read error. The chain uses TRBV7-9 and TRBJ2-5; D gene ambiguous. Per germline, CDR1 SEHNR and CDR2 FQNEAQ (reference sequence). This CDR3 comprises 15 residues. The CDR3 nucleotides are TGTGCCAGCAGCTTACAACTGGGATCCTGCAATGGGCAGGACTTC. Translation: CASSLQLGSCNGQDF.

The table lists this clonotype with a few counts. The J gene is TRBJ1-1, the V gene TRBV6-1, with D perhaps TRBD1 (5 bases). V dropped 6 bases and J dropped 0 bases, with 8 bases sitting between them. Looked up from germline, CDR1 is MNHNS and CDR2 is SASEGT. The CDR3 sequence is 13 residues long. The CDR3 DNA follows: TGTGCCAGCAGGGGACGTATGAACACTGAAGCTTTCTTT. This gives the protein CASRGRMNTEAFF.

The rearrangement uses TRBV24-1 and TRBJ2-6; D ambiguous. Between the trimmed V and J ends, which lost 4 bases and 4 bases, there was a span of 13 bases. The length of the CDR3 is 16 residues. Germline V lookup: CDR1 KGHDR, CDR2 SFDVKD. The CDR3 here is CATSERILGGANVLTF. CDR3 nucleotides: TGTGCCACCAGTGAGAGAATCCTAGGAGGGGCCAACGTCCTGACTTTC.

The chain joins TRBV6-6 to TRBJ2-1, with D unclear. The V gene's germline CDR1 is MNHNY and CDR2 SVGAGI (reference sequence). This CDR3 is 14 amino acids long. V lost 0 bases and J 5 bases, leaving 8 bases between the germline ends. The CDR3 nucleotides are TGTGCCAGCAGTTACTCTGCGGCAAACAATGAGCAGTTCTTC. Translated: CASSYSAANNEQFF.

The sample holds a few counts of this clonotype. V and J are TRBV3-1 and TRBJ2-5, with 8 bases lining up with TRBD2. The CDR3 runs to 18 residues. The junction had 9 bases not matched to a gene; V was cut back by 0 bases and J by 0 bases. Germline CDR1 is LGHDT and CDR2 is YNNKEL (reference sequence). CDR3: CASSQELDGGGYQETQYF. The CDR3 nucleotides read TGTGCCAGCAGCCAAGAATTGGACGGCGGGGGGTACCAAGAGACCCAGTACTTC.

The chain is built from TRBV16 and TRBJ1-2, with D uncertain. The CDR3 is 13 residues long. CDR1 and CDR2 (germline): KGHSY, FQNENV. V was clipped by 1 base and J by 10 bases, with 13 bases between them. Written as DNA, the CDR3 is TGTGCCAGCAGCCAATGGCAGCAGACACTCTACACCTTC. This gives the protein CASSQWQQTLYTF.

The gene calls are TRBV7-6 and TRBJ2-7; TRBD1 aligns across 8 bases. Unmatched junction bases numbered 11, after V lost 4 bases and J lost 6 bases. Per germline, CDR1 SGHVS and CDR2 FNYEAQ. The CDR3 length is 15 residues. CDR3 nucleotide sequence: TGTGCCAGCAGCTGGACGACAGGGGATAATAGCGAGCAGTACTTC. It is translated as CASSWTTGDNSEQYF.

This clonotype occurred a few times. An end of the junction differs from the germline gene, which may be a read error. The chain joins TRBV7-8 to TRBJ1-2; TRBD1 matches 7 bases. This CDR3 is 16 amino acids long. CDR1 and CDR2 from the germline V gene are SGHVS and FQNEAQ. CDR3 nucleotides: TGTGCCGGCAGCTCGGGGGGGCAGGGGGGAAACTATGGCTACACCTTC. Its translation is CAGSSGGQGGNYGYTF.

This clonotype has a handful of counts. The rearrangement links TRBV4-1 to TRBJ1-2, with 7 bases aligning to TRBD1. The V and J ends lost 4 bases and 8 bases, in that order; junction bases with no gene match: 7. CDR1 and CDR2 (germline): MGHRA, YSYEKL. This CDR3 has 13 amino acids. CDR3 region: CASSPGTVIGYTF. CDR3 nucleotides: TGCGCCAGCAGCCCCGGGACAGTTATAGGCTACACCTTC.

V usage is TRBV7-2 and J usage is TRBJ1-5, with TRBD1 as a possible D gene (5 bases). Germline V gene sequence: CDR1 SGHTA, CDR2 FQGNSA. The V end was cut by 3 bases, the J end by 3 bases, with 9 bases between. This CDR3 contains 14 residues. In nucleotides, the CDR3 is TGTGCCAGCAGCTTGGCAGGGATCAATCAGCCCCAGCATTTT. Translation: CASSLAGINQPQHF.

The CDR3 region is CASSQDGPRAKNIQYF. CDR3 sequence (DNA): TGCGCCAGCAGCCAAGATGGGCCCAGAGCCAAAAACATTCAGTACTTC. The J gene is TRBJ2-4, the V gene TRBV4-3; no clear D. Trimming took 0 bases from V and 0 from J, leaving 9 bases between them. Germline CDR1 reads LGHNA; CDR2 reads YSLEER. The CDR3 has 16 residues.

The chain combines TRBV20-1 with TRBJ1-2; a weak D match, TRBD1 (5 bases). V shed 5 bases and J shed 4 bases, with 11 bases lying between them. The V gene's germline CDR1 is DFQATT and CDR2 SNEGSKA (reference sequence). The CDR3 runs to 12 residues. CDR3 in DNA: TGCAGTGCTCAACAGGCCGTCTATGGCTACACCTTC. Translated: CSAQQAVYGYTF.

This clonotype was observed a few times. The rearrangement links TRBV5-1 to TRBJ2-3; 8 bases are a match to TRBD1. The ends lost 0 bases at V and 4 bases at J; junction bases unmatched: 4. Germline V CDR1 and CDR2: SGHRS, YFSETQ. This CDR3 contains 15 residues. CDR3 region: CASSLVGTGSDTQYF. The CDR3 DNA reads TGCGCCAGCAGCTTGGTCGGGACAGGATCAGATACGCAGTATTTT. Using reference TRBV5-1 and TRBJ2-3 for the parts outside the CDR3, the full variable domain is KAGVTQTPRYLIKTRGQQVTLSCSPISGHRSVSWYQQTPGQGLQFLFEYFSETQRNKGNFPGRFSGRQFSNSRSEMNVSTLELGDSALYLCASSLVGTGSDTQYFGPGTRLTVL.

The table lists this clonotype with a few counts. The J gene is TRBJ1-2, the V gene TRBV6-5, with D possibly TRBD1 on 5 matching bases. CDR3 size: 11 residues. Germline V CDR1 and CDR2: MNHEY, SVGAGI. Deletions cut 6 bases from V and 7 bases from J, with 9 bases between. CDR3 DNA sequence: TGTGCCAGCAGGAGCAGGGTTGGCTACACCTTC. It specifies CASRSRVGYTF.

The count of this clonotype is one. The chain joins TRBV7-2 to TRBJ2-1, with 8 bases lining up with TRBD2. The trim removed 4 bases at V and 5 bases at J, leaving 10 bases unmatched. The CDR3 extends over 16 amino acids. Per germline, CDR1 SGHTA and CDR2 FQGNSA. The CDR3 nucleotides are TGTGCCAGCAGCTCGCCGGGGGGGATGAGGAACAATGAGCAGTTCTTC. It specifies CASSSPGGMRNNEQFF. The full variable domain, its missing parts supplied by reference TRBV7-2 and TRBJ2-1, is GAGVSQSPSNKVTEKGKDVELRCDPISGHTALYWYRQSLGQGLEFLIYFQGNSAPDKSGLPSDRFSAERTGGSVSTLTIQRTQQEDSAVYLCASSSPGGMRNNEQFFGPGTRLTVL.

This clonotype occurred a few times. The gene calls are TRBV29-1 and TRBJ2-5, with D perhaps TRBD1 or TRBD2 (5 bases each). The V end was cut by 4 bases, the J end by 1 base, with 10 bases between. The CDR3 runs 13 residues. Per germline, CDR1 SQVTM and CDR2 ANQGSEA. The CDR3 DNA is TGCAGCGTTGGGGTGGGGACCCAAGAGACCCAGTACTTC. Protein sequence: CSVGVGTQETQYF.

The chain uses TRBV15 and TRBJ2-3; D may match TRBD1 or TRBD2 (5 bases each). Per germline, CDR1 LNHNV and CDR2 YYDKDF (reference sequence). The CDR3 has 14 residues. V shed 1 base and J shed 1 base, with 6 bases lying between them. The CDR3 DNA is TGTGCCACCAGCAGAGGAGGGGGCACAGATACGCAGTATTTT. Translated: CATSRGGGTDTQYF.

This clonotype was detected once. V is TRBV28 and J is TRBJ1-5; D remains ambiguous. The CDR3 sequence is 17 residues long. Trimming removed 6 bases at V and 0 bases at J, with 18 bases between. Germline values: CDR1 MDHEN, CDR2 SYDVKM. The CDR3 sequence: CASSPPWELDSNQPQHF. CDR3 coding DNA: TGTGCCAGCAGCCCCCCCTGGGAATTAGATAGCAATCAGCCCCAGCATTTT.